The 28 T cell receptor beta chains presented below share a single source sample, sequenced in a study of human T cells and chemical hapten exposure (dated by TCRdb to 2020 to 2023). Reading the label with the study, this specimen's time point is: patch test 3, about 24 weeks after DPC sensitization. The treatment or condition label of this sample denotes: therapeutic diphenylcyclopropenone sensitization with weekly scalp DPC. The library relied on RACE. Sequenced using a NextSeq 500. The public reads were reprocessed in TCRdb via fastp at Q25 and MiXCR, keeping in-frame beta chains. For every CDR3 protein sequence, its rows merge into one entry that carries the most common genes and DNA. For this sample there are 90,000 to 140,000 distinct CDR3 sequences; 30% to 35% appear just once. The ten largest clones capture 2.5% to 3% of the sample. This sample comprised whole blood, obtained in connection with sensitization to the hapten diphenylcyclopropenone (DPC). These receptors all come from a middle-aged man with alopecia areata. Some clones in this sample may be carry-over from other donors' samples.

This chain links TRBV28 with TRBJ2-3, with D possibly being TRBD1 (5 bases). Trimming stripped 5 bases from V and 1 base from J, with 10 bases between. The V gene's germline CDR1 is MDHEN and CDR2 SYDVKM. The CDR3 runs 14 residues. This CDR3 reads CASSQGVRTDTQYF. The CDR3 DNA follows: TGTGCCAGCAGTCAAGGGGTCCGCACAGATACGCAGTATTTT.

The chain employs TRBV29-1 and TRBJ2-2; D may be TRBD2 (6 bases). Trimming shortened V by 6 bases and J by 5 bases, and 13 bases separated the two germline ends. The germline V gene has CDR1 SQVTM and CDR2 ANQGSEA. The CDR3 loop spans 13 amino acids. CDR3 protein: CSVGPRGTGELFF. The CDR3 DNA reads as TGCAGCGTGGGTCCACGGGGGACCGGGGAGCTGTTTTTT.

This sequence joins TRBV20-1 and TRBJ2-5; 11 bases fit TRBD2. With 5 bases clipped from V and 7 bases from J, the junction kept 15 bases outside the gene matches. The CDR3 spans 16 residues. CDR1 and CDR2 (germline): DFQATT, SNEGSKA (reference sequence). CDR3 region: CSAPPQTSGNRLTQYF. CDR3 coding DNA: TGCAGTGCTCCCCCCCAGACTAGCGGGAACCGGTTGACCCAGTACTTC.

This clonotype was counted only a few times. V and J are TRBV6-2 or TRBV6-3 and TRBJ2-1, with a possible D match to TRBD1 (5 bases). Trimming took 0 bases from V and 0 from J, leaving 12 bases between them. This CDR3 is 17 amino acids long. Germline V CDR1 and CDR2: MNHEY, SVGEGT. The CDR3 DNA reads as TGTGCCAGCAGTTACTCGAAGACAGTAAGCTCCTACAATGAGCAGTTCTTC. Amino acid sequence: CASSYSKTVSSYNEQFF.

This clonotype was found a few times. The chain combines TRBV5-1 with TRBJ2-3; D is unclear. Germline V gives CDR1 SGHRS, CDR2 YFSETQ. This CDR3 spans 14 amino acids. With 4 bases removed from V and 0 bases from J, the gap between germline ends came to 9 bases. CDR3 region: CASSPDGSTDTQYF. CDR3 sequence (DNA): TGCGCCAGCAGCCCGGACGGAAGCACAGATACGCAGTATTTT.

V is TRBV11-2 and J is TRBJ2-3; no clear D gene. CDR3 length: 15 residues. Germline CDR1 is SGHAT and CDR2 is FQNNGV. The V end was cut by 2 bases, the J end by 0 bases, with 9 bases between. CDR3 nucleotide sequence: TGTGCCAGCAGCTTATCCACGGGTAGCACAGATACGCAGTATTTT. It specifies CASSLSTGSTDTQYF.

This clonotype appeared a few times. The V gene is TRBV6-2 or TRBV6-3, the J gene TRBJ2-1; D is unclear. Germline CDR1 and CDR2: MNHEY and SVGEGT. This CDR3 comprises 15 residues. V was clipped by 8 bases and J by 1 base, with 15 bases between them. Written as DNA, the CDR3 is TGTGCCAGCCAGAAGGACGTATTTTCCTACAATGAGCAGTTCTTC. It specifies CASQKDVFSYNEQFF.

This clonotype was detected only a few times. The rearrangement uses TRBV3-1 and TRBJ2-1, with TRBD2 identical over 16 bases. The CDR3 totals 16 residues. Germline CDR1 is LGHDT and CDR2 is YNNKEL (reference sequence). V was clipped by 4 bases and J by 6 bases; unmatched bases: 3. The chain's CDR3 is CASSPGTSGRANEQFF. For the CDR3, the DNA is TGTGCCAGCAGCCCCGGGACTAGCGGGAGGGCCAATGAGCAGTTCTTC.

CDR3 DNA: TGTGCCAGCAGGCGAACTAGCGGGACGGGGGGGGCCAACGTCCTGACTTTC. Translating it yields CASRRTSGTGGANVLTF. The rearrangement joins TRBV12-3 or TRBV12-4 to TRBJ2-6; 10 nucleotides agree with TRBD2. The ends lost 6 bases at V and 4 bases at J; junction bases unmatched: 9. The CDR3 runs to 17 residues.

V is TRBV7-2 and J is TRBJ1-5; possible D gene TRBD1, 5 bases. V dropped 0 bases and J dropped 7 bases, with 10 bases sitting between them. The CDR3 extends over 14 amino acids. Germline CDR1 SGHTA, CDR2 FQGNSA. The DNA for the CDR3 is TGTGCCAGCAGCTTAGCAGGGGTACTACAGCCCCAGCATTTT. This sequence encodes CASSLAGVLQPQHF.

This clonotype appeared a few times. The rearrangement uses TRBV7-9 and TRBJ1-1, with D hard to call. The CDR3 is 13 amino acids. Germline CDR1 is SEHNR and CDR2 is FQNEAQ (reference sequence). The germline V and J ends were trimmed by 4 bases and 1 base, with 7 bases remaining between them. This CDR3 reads CASSSLWNTEAFF. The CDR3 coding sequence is TGTGCCAGCAGCTCCCTTTGGAACACTGAAGCTTTCTTT.

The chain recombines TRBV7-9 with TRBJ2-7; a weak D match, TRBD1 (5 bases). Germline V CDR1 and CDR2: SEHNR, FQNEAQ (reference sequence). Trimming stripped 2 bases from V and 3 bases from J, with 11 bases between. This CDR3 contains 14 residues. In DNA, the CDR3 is TGTGCCAGCAGCTTACTAGGGGCGGTCTACGAGCAGTACTTC. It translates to CASSLLGAVYEQYF.

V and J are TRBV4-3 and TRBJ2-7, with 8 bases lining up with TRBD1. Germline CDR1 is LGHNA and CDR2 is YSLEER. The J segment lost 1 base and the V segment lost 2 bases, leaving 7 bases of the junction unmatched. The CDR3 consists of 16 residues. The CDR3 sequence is CASSQSRDRSSYEQYF. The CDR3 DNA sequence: TGCGCCAGCAGCCAATCCCGGGACAGGAGTTCCTACGAGCAGTACTTC.

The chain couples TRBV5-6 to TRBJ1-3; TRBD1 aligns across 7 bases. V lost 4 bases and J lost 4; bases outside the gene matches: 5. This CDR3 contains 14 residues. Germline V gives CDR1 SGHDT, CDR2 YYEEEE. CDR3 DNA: TGTGCCAGCAGCCGACAGGGCTACGGAAACACCATATATTTT. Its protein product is CASSRQGYGNTIYF.

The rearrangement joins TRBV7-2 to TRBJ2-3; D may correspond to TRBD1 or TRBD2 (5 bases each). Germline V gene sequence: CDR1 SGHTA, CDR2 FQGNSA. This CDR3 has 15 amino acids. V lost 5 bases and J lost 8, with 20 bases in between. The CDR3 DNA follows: TGTGCCAGCAGCCGTACACCCAGGGTCGAGGGTACGCAGTATTTT. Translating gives CASSRTPRVEGTQYF.

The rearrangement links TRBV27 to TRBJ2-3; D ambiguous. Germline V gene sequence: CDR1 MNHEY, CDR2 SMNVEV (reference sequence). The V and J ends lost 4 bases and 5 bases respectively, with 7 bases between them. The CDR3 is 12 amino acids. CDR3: CASSSRVDTQYF. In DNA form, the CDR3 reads TGTGCCAGCAGTTCAAGGGTAGATACGCAGTATTTT.

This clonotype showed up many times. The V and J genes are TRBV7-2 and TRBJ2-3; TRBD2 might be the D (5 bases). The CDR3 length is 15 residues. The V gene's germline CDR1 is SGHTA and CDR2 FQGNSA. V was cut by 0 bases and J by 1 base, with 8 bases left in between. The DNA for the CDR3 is TGTGCCAGCAGCTTAGCGGGAGTTGGCACAGATACGCAGTATTTT. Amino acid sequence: CASSLAGVGTDTQYF.

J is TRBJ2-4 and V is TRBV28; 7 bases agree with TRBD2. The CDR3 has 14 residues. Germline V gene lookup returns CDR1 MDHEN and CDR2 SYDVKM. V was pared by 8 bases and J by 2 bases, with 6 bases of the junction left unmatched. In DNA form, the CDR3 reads TGTGCCAGCCAAGGGGAGGGGACCAAAAACATTCAGTACTTC. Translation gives CASQGEGTKNIQYF.

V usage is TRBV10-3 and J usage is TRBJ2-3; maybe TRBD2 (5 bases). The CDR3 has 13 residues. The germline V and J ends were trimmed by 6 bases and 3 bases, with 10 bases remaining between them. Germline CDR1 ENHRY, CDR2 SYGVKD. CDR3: CAISSTSTDTQYF. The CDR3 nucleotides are TGTGCCATCAGCTCTACTAGTACAGATACGCAGTATTTT.

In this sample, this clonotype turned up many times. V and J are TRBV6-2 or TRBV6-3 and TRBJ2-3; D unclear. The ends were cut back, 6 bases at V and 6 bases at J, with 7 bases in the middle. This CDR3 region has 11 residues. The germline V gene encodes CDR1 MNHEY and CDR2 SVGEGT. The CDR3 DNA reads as TGTGCCAGCAGAAAAGCGGATACGCAGTATTTT. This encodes CASRKADTQYF.

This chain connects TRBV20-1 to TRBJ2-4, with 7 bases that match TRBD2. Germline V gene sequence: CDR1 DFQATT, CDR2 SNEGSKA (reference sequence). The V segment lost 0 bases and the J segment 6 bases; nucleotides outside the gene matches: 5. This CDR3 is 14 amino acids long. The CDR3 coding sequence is TGCAGTGCTAGAGAGGGGACTACCCTAAACATTCAGTACTTC. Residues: CSAREGTTLNIQYF.

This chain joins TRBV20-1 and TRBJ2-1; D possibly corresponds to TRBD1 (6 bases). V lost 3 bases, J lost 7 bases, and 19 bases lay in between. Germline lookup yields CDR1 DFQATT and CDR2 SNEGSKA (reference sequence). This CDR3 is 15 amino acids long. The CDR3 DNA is TGCAGTGCTAGTCCCCAGGGGATAAGACCGAATGAGCAGTTCTTC. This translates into CSASPQGIRPNEQFF.

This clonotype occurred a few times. CDR3 loop: CAIEPQGSGTQYF. The CDR3, as DNA: TGTGCCATCGAACCTCAGGGTTCGGGGACCCAGTACTTC. The chain has TRBV10-3 and TRBJ2-5; possible D gene TRBD1, 5 bases. V was trimmed by 8 bases and J by 7 bases, leaving 17 bases between them. The germline gives CDR1 ENHRY, CDR2 SYGVKD. The CDR3 sequence is 13 residues long.

CDR3 in DNA: TGTGCCAGCAGCTCAGGACTCTCCCGTGGCGGGGAGCTGTTTTTT. This translates into CASSSGLSRGGELFF. This chain uses TRBV11-1 with TRBJ2-2, with D possibly matching TRBD2 (5 bases). With 4 bases removed from V and 7 bases from J, the gap between germline ends came to 16 bases. The CDR3 has 15 amino acids. The germline gives CDR1 SGHAT, CDR2 FQDESV (reference sequence).

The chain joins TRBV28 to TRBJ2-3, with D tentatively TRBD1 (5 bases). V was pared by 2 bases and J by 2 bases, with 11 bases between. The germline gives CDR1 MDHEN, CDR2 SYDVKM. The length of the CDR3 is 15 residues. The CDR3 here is CASSLRQSFTDTQYF. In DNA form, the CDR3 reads TGTGCCAGCAGTTTAAGACAGTCCTTCACAGATACGCAGTATTTT.

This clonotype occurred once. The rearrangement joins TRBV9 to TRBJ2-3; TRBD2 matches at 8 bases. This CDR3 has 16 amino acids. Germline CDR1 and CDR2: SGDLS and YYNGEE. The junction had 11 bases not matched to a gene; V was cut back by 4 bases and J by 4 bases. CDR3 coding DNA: TGTGCCAGCAGCTCCACCGGGACTAGTAAGTCAGATACGCAGTATTTT. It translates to CASSSTGTSKSDTQYF.

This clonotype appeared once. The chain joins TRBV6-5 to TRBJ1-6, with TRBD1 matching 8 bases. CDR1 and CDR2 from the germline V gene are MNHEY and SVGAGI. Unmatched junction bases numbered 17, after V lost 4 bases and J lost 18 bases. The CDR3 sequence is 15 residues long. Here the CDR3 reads CASSSIHLDRAAPHF. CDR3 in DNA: TGTGCCAGCAGTTCCATCCATTTGGACAGGGCGGCCCCCCACTTT.

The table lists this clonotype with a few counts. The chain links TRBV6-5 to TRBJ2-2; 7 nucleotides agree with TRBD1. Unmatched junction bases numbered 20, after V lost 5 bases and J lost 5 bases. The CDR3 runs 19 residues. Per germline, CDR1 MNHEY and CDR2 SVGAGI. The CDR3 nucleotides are TGTGCCAGCAGTAGTTTAAGGGACGCCGCAGGGGGTGGGACCGGGGAGCTGTTTTTT. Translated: CASSSLRDAAGGGTGELFF.